These T cell receptor beta chains were read from a single sample in a study of CD8 T cells in ankylosing spondylitis. TCRdb processed the 5' RACE reads anew with MiXCR; each CDR3 protein has one entry. This sample has approximately 300,000 distinct CDR3 sequences, with around 20% found just once. The sequenced sample was blood, either unsorted or a sorted T cell fraction (not recorded which). These receptors originate from a male donor with ankylosing spondylitis or in good health (not recorded which). The CDR3 runs from the conserved cysteine through the conserved F or W. The order of the fields is V gene, D gene, J gene, clone size, CDR3 DNA, CDR3 protein. D genes are given only for firm matches. Clone sizes are given selectively: once, few, many, or a class where the clone is expanded.

>TRBV5-1|.|TRBJ2-2|once
TGCGCCAGCAGCTTGGACCAGGGGAACACCGGGGAGCTGTTTTTT
CASSLDQGNTGELFF
>TRBV10-3|TRBD1|TRBJ1-2|.
TGTGCCATCAGTCGCCAGGGGGCGTATGGCTACACCTTC
CAISRQGAYGYTF
>TRBV29-1|.|TRBJ1-2|.
TGCAGCGGGCTGAACCAGGACAGATATGGCTACACCTTC
CSGLNQDRYGYTF
>TRBV2|.|TRBJ2-5|few
TGTGCCAGCAGTGGATGGGGGCCCGAGACCCAGTACTTC
CASSGWGPETQYF
>TRBV12-3/TRBV12-4|.|TRBJ1-2|.
TGTGCCAGCGGTTTGGGGGGCGCGGGCTATGGCTACACCTTC
CASGLGGAGYGYTF
>TRBV12-3/TRBV12-4|.|TRBJ2-1|.
TGTGCCAGCAGTCTCCTGGGAGATACTGAGCAGTTCTTC
CASSLLGDTEQFF
>TRBV7-2|TRBD2|TRBJ2-3|.
TGTGCCAGCAGCTTAGGGGGACTATCGAGCACAGATACGCAGTATTTT
CASSLGGLSSTDTQYF
>TRBV20-1|.|TRBJ2-3|.
TGCAGTGGACCGCCCGTTAGCACAGATACGCAGTATTTT
CSGPPVSTDTQYF
>TRBV5-1|.|TRBJ1-3|few
TGCGCCAGCAGCTTGGGCCGGACAGGAAACACCATATATTTT
CASSLGRTGNTIYF
>TRBV9|.|TRBJ2-6|few
TGTGCCAGCAGCGTATTTTCAGGACAAGGAGGCTCTGGGGCCAACGTCCTGACTTTC
CASSVFSGQGGSGANVLTF
>TRBV12-3/TRBV12-4|TRBD2|TRBJ2-1|few
TGTGCCAGCACCCATACTAGCGGGAGGGCCACGGAGCAGTTCTTC
CASTHTSGRATEQFF
>TRBV28|.|TRBJ1-2|.
TGTGCCAGCATGGAACAGAGGGGGAACTATGGCTACACCTTC
CASMEQRGNYGYTF
>TRBV20-1|TRBD1|TRBJ2-4|few
TGCAGTGCTAGACCCCCGACAGGGCCACTATTGGCCAAAAACATTCAGTACTTC
CSARPPTGPLLAKNIQYF
>TRBV5-4|.|TRBJ1-1|few
TGTGCCAGCAGCGGGATGGCTGGACGGATGAACACTGAAGCTTTCTTT
CASSGMAGRMNTEAFF
>TRBV5-1|TRBD1|TRBJ2-1|.
TGCGCCAGCAGCTTGTCCGGGACAGGGACCTACAATGAGCAGTTCTTC
CASSLSGTGTYNEQFF
>TRBV5-6|.|TRBJ1-2|.
TGTGCCAGCAGCCCAGGTCTGGGTAGATCGGGAGGCTACACCTTC
CASSPGLGRSGGYTF
>TRBV20-1|.|TRBJ1-1|many
TGCAGTGCCCCAGTAGGCCGTGTAGGTGGCACTGAAGCTTTCTTT
CSAPVGRVGGTEAFF
>TRBV12-3/TRBV12-4|.|TRBJ2-1|.
TGTGCCAGCAGTTTACACCCTGGAGGGGAAAGGCCACAGTTCTTC
CASSLHPGGERPQFF
>TRBV7-3|.|TRBJ1-5|.
TGTGCCAGCAGCTTAAGGACGGACAGTGCCAATCAGCCCCAGCATTTT
CASSLRTDSANQPQHF
>TRBV3-1|.|TRBJ2-5|few
TGTGCCAGCAGCCAAATGGCTGGTGGGGCGCAGGAGACCCAGTACTTC
CASSQMAGGAQETQYF
>TRBV11-2|TRBD2|TRBJ2-2|few
TGTGCCAGCAGCTTAGGGCTAGCGGCACACACCGGGGAGCTGTTTTTT
CASSLGLAAHTGELFF
>TRBV5-6|.|TRBJ1-2|few
TGTGCCAGCAGCTCGGACCGAGTCGGCTACACCTTC
CASSSDRVGYTF
>TRBV7-8|.|TRBJ1-6|.
TGTGCCAGCAGCTTAACTCTGGCAGGATATAATTCACCCCTCCACTTT
CASSLTLAGYNSPLHF
>TRBV29-1|.|TRBJ2-5|many
TGCAGCGTTGTTCCTTTAGCGAGACAAGAGACCCAGTACTTC
CSVVPLARQETQYF
>TRBV24-1|.|TRBJ2-1|.
TGTGCCACCAGTGATACCCCCTACAATGAGCAGTTCTTC
CATSDTPYNEQFF
>TRBV12-3/TRBV12-4|.|TRBJ1-1|few
TGTGCCAGCAGTTTTGGGGGGTTGGTCACTGAAGCTTTCTTT
CASSFGGLVTEAFF
>TRBV29-1|TRBD2|TRBJ2-5|few
TGCAGCGTTGATCTAGCGGAGCTCCAAGAGACCCAGTACTTC
CSVDLAELQETQYF
>TRBV2|TRBD2|TRBJ2-1|.
TGTGCCAGCAGGGGGACTAGCCTCTTGGGTAATGAGCAGTTCTTC
CASRGTSLLGNEQFF
>TRBV20-1|TRBD1|TRBJ1-1|.
TGCAGTGCTAGTAGGACAGGAAGGGGGGACACTGAAGCTTTCTTT
CSASRTGRGDTEAFF
>TRBV28|TRBD1|TRBJ2-2|many
TGTGCCAGCACAGGGGGCACCGGGGAGCTGTTTTTT
CASTGGTGELFF
>TRBV9|TRBD1|TRBJ1-3|once
TGTGCCAGCAGCCCGGACGGATCTAGACAGGGAGACACCATATATTTT
CASSPDGSRQGDTIYF
>TRBV6-2/TRBV6-3|.|TRBJ2-5|.
TGTGCCAGCAATAGGGTTTCCAGCGGGCACCAAGAGACCCAGTACTTC
CASNRVSSGHQETQYF